The 11 T cell receptor beta chains listed next were all sequenced from one sample in a study of T-cell memory formation after mild COVID-19. TCRdb processed the 5' RACE reads anew with MiXCR; each CDR3 protein has one entry. The repertoire includes tens of thousands of distinct CDR3 sequences, 16% of them detected once, and about 33% sits in the top ten. The material sequenced was PBMCs or a T cell subset sorted from them (not recorded which). The receptors shown here come from an adult woman who had mild COVID-19 (a few samples of this study predate the infection). Cell type and time point are not known.

This clonotype was detected a few times. The J gene is TRBJ2-3, the V gene TRBV15, with TRBD2 identical over 11 bases. This CDR3 contains 16 residues. CDR1 and CDR2 (germline): LNHNV, YYDKDF (reference sequence). The trim removed 0 bases at V and 4 bases at J, leaving 3 bases unmatched. The CDR3 protein is CATSRELAGEADTQYF. The CDR3, as DNA: TGTGCCACCAGCAGAGAACTAGCGGGAGAGGCAGATACGCAGTATTTT. The whole variable domain, remainder taken from reference TRBV15 and TRBJ2-3, is DAMVIQNPRYQVTQFGKPVTLSCSQTLNHNVMYWYQQKSSQAPKLLFHYYDKDFNNEADTPDNFQSRRPNTSFCFLDIRSPGLGDTAMYLCATSRELAGEADTQYFGPGTRLTVL.

The rearrangement joins TRBV5-1 to TRBJ2-7, with D tentatively TRBD1 or TRBD2 (5 bases each). Deletions cut 3 bases from V and 1 base from J, with 14 bases between. The CDR3 sequence is 15 residues long. Germline V gene sequence: CDR1 SGHRS, CDR2 YFSETQ. CDR3 protein: CASSYTVWGSYEQYF. DNA for the CDR3: TGCGCCAGCAGCTACACCGTTTGGGGGTCCTACGAGCAGTACTTC. The complete variable domain, with remaining parts taken from reference TRBV5-1 and TRBJ2-7, reads KAGVTQTPRYLIKTRGQQVTLSCSPISGHRSVSWYQQTPGQGLQFLFEYFSETQRNKGNFPGRFSGRQFSNSRSEMNVSTLELGDSALYLCASSYTVWGSYEQYFGPGTRLTVT.

This chain uses TRBV15 with TRBJ2-1; D possibly corresponds to TRBD2 (5 bases). Looked up from germline, CDR1 is LNHNV and CDR2 is YYDKDF (reference sequence). The CDR3 totals 18 residues. Trimming cost V 0 bases and J 0 bases, with 15 bases left between them. The chain's CDR3 is CATSRDGGAQPSYNEQFF. The CDR3 DNA reads TGTGCCACCAGCAGAGATGGAGGCGCACAGCCCTCCTACAATGAGCAGTTCTTC.

There are many counts of this clonotype. J is TRBJ2-3 and V is TRBV7-3, with D perhaps matching TRBD2 (6 bases). Germline loops: CDR1 SGHTA, CDR2 FQGTGA. This CDR3 spans 14 amino acids. V shed 2 bases and J shed 1 base, with 7 bases lying between them. In DNA, the CDR3 is TGTGCCAGCAGCTTATCGGGGGGCACAGATACGCAGTATTTT. It yields the protein CASSLSGGTDTQYF.

In its sample, this clonotype was seen a few times. This chain joins TRBV12-3 or TRBV12-4 and TRBJ2-5; D is unclear. The CDR3 loop spans 14 amino acids. Between the trimmed V and J ends, which lost 0 bases and 5 bases, there was a span of 10 bases. CDR3 nucleotide sequence: TGTGCCAGCAGTTTAGCGCGGTACACGGAGACCCAGTACTTC. Amino acid sequence: CASSLARYTETQYF.

The chain has TRBV30 and TRBJ2-7; the match to TRBD2 covers 10 bases. Germline V gene sequence: CDR1 GTSNPN, CDR2 SVGIG (reference sequence). V lost 3 bases and J lost 6; bases outside the gene matches: 8. This CDR3 has 14 amino acids. The CDR3 coding sequence is TGTGCCTGGAGGATTCTAGCGGGAGTCAGCGAGCAGTACTTC. Translation: CAWRILAGVSEQYF.

V and J are TRBV4-1 and TRBJ1-4; no clear D. The germline CDR1 and CDR2 sequences are MGHRA and YSYEKL. V was clipped by 0 bases and J by 5 bases, with 16 bases between them. This CDR3 has 17 residues. CDR3: CASSQDGSLFENEKLFF. The CDR3 DNA follows: TGCGCCAGCAGCCAAGATGGTTCCCTTTTTGAGAATGAAAAACTGTTTTTT.

V is TRBV9 and J is TRBJ2-7; D unclear. Looked up from germline, CDR1 is SGDLS and CDR2 is YYNGEE. V was cut by 4 bases and J by 5 bases, with 19 bases left in between. The CDR3 runs 15 residues. CDR3 residues: CASSREETSSHEQYF. The CDR3 DNA sequence: TGTGCCAGCAGCCGCGAAGAGACCTCATCTCACGAGCAGTACTTC.

This sequence joins TRBV28 and TRBJ2-4; a possible D gene is TRBD2 (7 bases). The CDR3 is made up of 17 amino acids. The germline V and J ends were trimmed by 5 bases and 6 bases, with 23 bases remaining between them. From germline, CDR1 is MDHEN and CDR2 SYDVKM. The CDR3 DNA reads as TGTGCCAGCAGTCCAATCCTCCGGGACACGGGGGGAAACATTCAGTACTTC. The encoded protein is CASSPILRDTGGNIQYF. Drawing the rest from reference TRBV28 and TRBJ2-4, the complete variable domain is DVKVTQSSRYLVKRTGEKVFLECVQDMDHENMFWYRQDPGLGLRLIYFSYDVKMKEKGDIPEGYSVSREKKERFSLILESASTNQTSMYLCASSPILRDTGGNIQYFGAGTRLSVL.

The J gene is TRBJ2-1, the V gene TRBV13; no clear D gene. The length of the CDR3 is 16 residues. Trimming took 1 base from V and 0 from J, leaving 10 bases between them. Germline V gene sequence: CDR1 PRHDT, CDR2 FYEKMQ (reference sequence). The CDR3 DNA sequence: TGTGCCAGCAGCTTAGTTACTGGCCGCTCCTACAATGAGCAGTTCTTC. Translated: CASSLVTGRSYNEQFF.

The CDR3 protein is CASSPGGDTEAFF. As DNA, the CDR3 is TGTGCCAGCAGTCCGGGGGGGGACACTGAAGCTTTCTTT. The genes are TRBV12-3 or TRBV12-4 and TRBJ1-1, with TRBD1 as a possible D gene (5 bases). The CDR3 sequence is 13 residues long. V dropped 5 bases and J dropped 3 bases, with 10 bases sitting between them.